The rows below give T cell receptor beta chains drawn from one sample of a study of technical replicates of blood from several donors. The protocol was immunoSEQ multiplex PCR, while the TCRdb copy is restricted to in-frame clones and leaves out a portion. The table shows tens of thousands of clones, with around 96% occurring only once. Sequences were obtained from T cells isolated from PBMCs. Every receptor here comes from a human donor in good health. Each CDR3 is given with its conserved first and last residue. D genes are given only for firm matches. Clone size is shown for a subset of rows, as once, few, many or a class of expanded clone.

>.|TRBV30|.|TRBJ1-2
CAWTIQSAGVGRGYTF
TGTGCCTGGACTATACAATCTGCAGGGGTTGGAAGGGGCTACACCTTC
>.|TRBV7-9|.|TRBJ1-1
CASSLGQIGAFF
TGTGCCAGCAGCCTCGGACAGATCGGGGCTTTCTTT
>TRBD1|TRBV27|.|TRBJ1-2
CASSPKIFRDRKQTNYGYTF
TGTGCCAGCAGCCCGAAAATATTCCGGGACAGAAAACAAACTAACTATGGCTACACCTTC
>.|TRBV6-6|.|TRBJ1-1
CASSPASMDTEAFF
TGTGCCAGCAGTCCCGCTAGTATGGACACTGAAGCTTTCTTT
>.|TRBV19|.|TRBJ1-1
CASNPGFGGGTEAFF
TGTGCCAGTAATCCGGGATTCGGGGGTGGCACTGAAGCTTTCTTT
>.|TRBV28|.|TRBJ2-7
CASSSDSYEQYF
TGTGCCAGCAGTTCAGACAGCTACGAGCAGTACTTC
>.|TRBV27|.|TRBJ1-5
CASSPGPGSYQPQHF
TGTGCCAGCAGTCCCGGGCCCGGGAGCTATCAGCCCCAGCATTTT
>TRBD2|TRBV6-4|.|TRBJ2-1
CASSDPGTSGRAYEEQFF
TGTGCCAGCAGTGACCCTGGGACTAGCGGGAGGGCCTATGAAGAGCAGTTCTTC
>.|TRBV27|.|TRBJ1-2
CASSLGRTGSGYTF
TGTGCCAGCAGTTTAGGACGAACAGGGAGTGGCTACACCTTC
>TRBD1|TRBV27|.|TRBJ2-5
CASSPVTRTGIGETQYF
TGTGCCAGCAGTCCGGTCACCCGGACAGGGATAGGGGAGACCCAGTACTTC
>TRBD1|TRBV19|.|TRBJ1-6
CASSIAQDREPYNSPLHF
TGTGCCAGTAGTATAGCCCAGGACAGGGAACCCTATAATTCACCCCTCCACTTT
>.|TRBV5-4|once|TRBJ2-1
CAATGSSSYNEQFF
TGTGCCGCAACAGGCTCAAGCTCCTACAATGAGCAGTTCTTC
>.|TRBV7-2|.|TRBJ2-3
CASSLGVGGGTDTQYF
TGTGCCAGCAGCTTAGGGGTGGGAGGCGGCACAGATACGCAGTATTTT
>TRBD2|TRBV6-1|once|TRBJ2-7
CASSTSGATYEQYF
TGTGCCAGCAGTACTAGCGGGGCTACCTACGAGCAGTACTTC
>TRBD1|TRBV5-1|.|TRBJ1-2
CASSLETTGFGYTF
TGCGCCAGCAGCTTGGAGACGACAGGGTTTGGCTACACCTTC
>.|TRBV6-1|.|TRBJ2-1
CASSLGGGLINEQFF
TGTGCCAGCAGTTTGGGCGGGGGCCTTATAAATGAGCAGTTCTTC
>.|TRBV4-1|.|TRBJ1-3
CASSQGWTPGHENTIYF
TGCGCCAGCAGCCAAGGATGGACCCCTGGACATGAAAACACCATATATTTT
>.|TRBV12-5|.|TRBJ1-3
CASGLVQGGTWGTGNTIYF
TGTGCTAGTGGTTTGGTGCAGGGAGGAACATGGGGGACTGGAAACACCATATATTTT
>TRBD2|TRBV5-1|.|TRBJ2-2
CASSLEVAGGHVNTGELFF
TGCGCCAGCAGCTTGGAGGTAGCGGGAGGCCATGTCAACACCGGGGAGCTGTTTTTT
>.|TRBV7-8|.|TRBJ1-1
CASSLVSGAGGTEAFF
TGTGCCAGCAGCCTTGTATCTGGGGCGGGGGGCACTGAAGCTTTCTTT
>TRBD1|TRBV28|.|TRBJ2-1
CASSLKLLQGAEFF
TGTGCCAGCAGTCTTAAACTGTTACAGGGGGCTGAGTTCTTC
>.|TRBV15|.|TRBJ1-1
CATSRVSGKAFF
TGTGCCACCAGCAGAGTTTCGGGTAAAGCTTTCTTT
>TRBD1|TRBV6-5|.|TRBJ1-1
CASRDSVFMNTEAFF
TGTGCCAGCCGGGACAGCGTCTTCATGAACACTGAAGCTTTCTTT
>TRBD1|TRBV29-1|.|TRBJ1-2
CSVTGAGYGYTF
TGCAGCGTGACAGGGGCCGGCTATGGCTACACCTTC
>.|TRBV5-4|.|TRBJ2-3
CASSSSTDTQYF
TGTGCCAGCAGCTCTAGCACAGATACGCAGTATTTT
>TRBD2|TRBV5-1|.|TRBJ2-1
CASSGTSDNEQFF
TGCGCCAGCAGCGGGACTAGCGACAATGAGCAGTTCTTC
>.|TRBV6-1|.|TRBJ1-3
CASSTPSGGNTIYF
TGTGCCAGCAGTACCCCCTCCGGGGGAAACACCATATATTTT
>.|TRBV5-1|.|TRBJ1-5
CASSLGGDQPQHF
TGCGCCAGCAGCTTGGGGGGGGATCAGCCCCAGCATTTT
>.|TRBV6-5|.|TRBJ2-7
CATVGGMSYEQYF
TGTGCCACCGTCGGGGGAATGTCCTACGAGCAGTACTTC
>.|TRBV4-1|.|TRBJ2-3
CASSLYGVSRTDTQYF
TGCGCCAGCAGCCTATACGGGGTATCCCGCACAGATACGCAGTATTTT
>TRBD1|TRBV28|.|TRBJ1-1
CASVARGQNTEAFF
TGTGCCAGTGTGGCGAGGGGGCAGAACACTGAAGCTTTCTTT
>TRBD2|TRBV4-1|.|TRBJ2-3
CASSQGLAGLSDTQYF
TGCGCCAGCAGCCAAGGACTAGCGGGTCTGTCAGATACGCAGTATTTT
>.|TRBV28|.|TRBJ1-1
CASSSIVLLRVGTEAFF
TGTGCCAGCAGCTCAATCGTGTTACTTCGGGTGGGCACTGAAGCTTTCTTT
>TRBD2|TRBV7-7|.|TRBJ2-7
CASSRGTSPSEQYF
TGTGCCAGCAGCAGAGGGACTAGCCCATCCGAGCAGTACTTC
>TRBD1|TRBV5-1|.|TRBJ1-1
CASSLGQGVTEAFF
TGCGCCAGCAGCCTCGGACAGGGGGTGACTGAAGCTTTCTTT
>TRBD2|TRBV20-1|.|TRBJ2-3
CSAGLADTQYF
TGCAGTGCCGGACTAGCTGATACGCAGTATTTT
>.|TRBV5-5|.|TRBJ2-7
CASSPGGDEQYF
TGTGCCAGCAGCCCCGGCGGGGACGAGCAGTACTTC
>TRBD2|TRBV18|.|TRBJ2-1
CASSLRSGLASNEQFF
TGTGCCAGCTCCCTACGGTCGGGACTAGCGTCCAATGAGCAGTTCTTC
>.|TRBV10-2|.|TRBJ1-2
CASRTGDYGYTF
TGCGCCAGCAGAACCGGGGACTATGGCTACACCTTC
>.|TRBV7-9|.|TRBJ2-1
CASSPSKGLYNEQFF
TGTGCCAGCAGCCCATCTAAGGGGCTGTACAATGAGCAGTTCTTC
>.|TRBV12-5|.|TRBJ2-7
CASGWHYEQYF
TGTGCTAGTGGTTGGCACTACGAGCAGTACTTC
>.|TRBV20-1|.|TRBJ1-2
CSARSVYGYTF
TGCAGTGCCAGGTCGGTGTATGGCTACACCTTC
>TRBD2|TRBV6-4|.|TRBJ2-1
CASSDSQTSLLFF
TGTGCCAGCAGTGACTCCCAGACTAGCCTCCTGTTCTTC
>.|TRBV27|once|TRBJ1-2
CASSLSGPTGGYTF
TGTGCCAGCAGTTTATCGGGGCCAACCGGTGGCTACACCTTC
>.|TRBV7-9|few|TRBJ2-1
CASSSTGTIYNEQFF
TGTGCCAGCAGCTCGACCGGGACAATCTACAATGAGCAGTTCTTC
>TRBD1|TRBV12-5|once|TRBJ1-4
CASGLLGGTGGNEKLFF
TGTGCTAGTGGTTTGCTCGGAGGGACAGGGGGTAATGAAAAACTGTTTTTT
>TRBD2|TRBV13|.|TRBJ2-5
CASSYRLHSGGASETQYF
TGTGCCAGCAGCTATAGGCTTCATAGCGGGGGGGCGTCGGAGACCCAGTACTTC
>.|TRBV5-8|.|TRBJ2-7
CASSRQGLEDYEQYF
TGTGCCAGCAGCCGTCAGGGATTAGAAGATTACGAGCAGTACTTC
>.|TRBV12-5|.|TRBJ1-6
CASGLGEGQYNSPLHF
TGTGCTAGTGGTTTGGGGGAGGGACAATATAATTCACCCCTCCACTTT
>TRBD1|TRBV2|.|TRBJ1-2
CASSSQGGGYGYTF
TGTGCCAGCAGCTCACAGGGGGGGGGCTATGGCTACACCTTC
>TRBD2|TRBV7-6|.|TRBJ2-3
CASSLVPAGDADTQYF
TGTGCCAGCAGCTTAGTGCCAGCGGGGGATGCAGATACGCAGTATTTT
>TRBD1|TRBV6-5|.|TRBJ1-1
CASSPPGTANTEAFF
TGTGCCAGCAGCCCCCCCGGGACAGCCAACACTGAAGCTTTCTTT